Listed below are T cell receptor beta chains from one sample, sequenced in a study of shared clonotypes between healthy human individuals. The assay was immunoSEQ multiplex PCR, and TCRdb's table has in-frame clones only and misses some. Here the sample spans approximately 500,000 clones, about 80% being singletons. Sequenced: PBMCs. The receptors stem from a middle-aged woman in good health. Some clones in this sample may be carry-over from other donors' samples. CDR3s include the opening cysteine and the closing phenylalanine or tryptophan. Each record gives: clone size, J gene, D gene, V gene, CDR3 protein, CDR3 DNA. D genes are given only for firm matches. Only part of the rows carry a size: once, few, many, or a class if the clone is expanded.

NA,TRBJ2-5,NA,TRBV19,CASSIRGREDQETQYF,TGTGCCAGTAGTATAAGGGGGCGGGAAGATCAAGAGACCCAGTACTTC
NA,TRBJ1-1,NA,TRBV29-1,CSVDYVNTEAFF,TGCAGCGTTGATTACGTGAACACTGAAGCTTTCTTT
once,TRBJ2-7,TRBD2,TRBV5-1,CASSLTSGPSYEQYF,TGCGCCAGCAGCCTTACTAGCGGACCCTCCTACGAGCAGTACTTC
NA,TRBJ2-1,NA,TRBV4-3,CASSQDGGYNEQFF,TGCGCCAGCAGCCAAGATGGAGGGTACAATGAGCAGTTCTTC
NA,TRBJ2-7,NA,TRBV5-1,CASGPIGGDYEQYF,TGCGCCAGCGGCCCCATTGGGGGAGACTACGAGCAGTACTTC
NA,TRBJ1-1,NA,TRBV28,CATAGRDGGYTEAFF,TGTGCCACCGCGGGCAGGGACGGCGGGTACACTGAAGCTTTCTTT
few,TRBJ1-1,NA,TRBV5-1,CASSTLDGYGNTEAFF,TGCGCCAGCAGCACCCTAGATGGGTATGGGAACACTGAAGCTTTCTTT
NA,TRBJ1-2,TRBD1,TRBV28,CASSNRTGGRGYTF,TGTGCCAGCAGTAACCGGACAGGGGGCCGGGGCTACACCTTC
few,TRBJ2-7,TRBD1,TRBV5-8,CASSPGTGVYEQYF,TGTGCCAGCAGCCCGGGGACAGGGGTCTACGAGCAGTACTTC
few,TRBJ2-2,TRBD1,TRBV7-2,CASSSRQGGTGELFF,TGTGCCAGCAGCTCCAGACAGGGGGGCACCGGGGAGCTGTTTTTT
NA,TRBJ1-2,NA,TRBV7-8,CASSLEGRDYGYTF,TGTGCCAGCAGCTTAGAGGGCAGGGACTATGGCTACACCTTC
NA,TRBJ2-1,NA,TRBV6-1,CASSVLRQYNEQFF,TGTGCCAGCAGTGTTCTTCGGCAGTACAATGAGCAGTTCTTC
many,TRBJ2-7,NA,TRBV2,CASSEGVGTASYEQYF,TGTGCCAGCAGTGAAGGGGTCGGGACGGCCTCCTACGAGCAGTACTTC
NA,TRBJ1-2,NA,TRBV6-1,CASSEGGEGYTF,TGTGCCAGCAGTGAAGGCGGGGAGGGCTACACCTTC
NA,TRBJ2-7,TRBD2,TRBV5-1,CASSLREGREQYF,TGCGCCAGCAGCTTGAGGGAGGGCCGCGAGCAGTACTTC
NA,TRBJ2-3,NA,TRBV13,CASSVRDTQYF,TGTGCCAGCAGCGTGCGAGATACGCAGTATTTT
once,TRBJ2-7,TRBD1,TRBV28,CASLEEGQGSKGEQYF,TGTGCCAGCCTAGAAGAGGGACAGGGGAGTAAGGGCGAGCAGTACTTC
once,TRBJ2-3,NA,TRBV11-2,CASSAGGGGRTDTQYF,TGTGCCAGCAGTGCAGGGGGGGGAGGTCGCACAGATACGCAGTATTTT
NA,TRBJ2-1,NA,TRBV18,CASSRVSGKGSYNEQFF,TGTGCCAGCTCACGGGTGTCAGGGAAAGGATCCTACAATGAGCAGTTCTTC
once,TRBJ2-7,TRBD2,TRBV28,CASSLGTSGSTYEQYF,TGTGCCAGCAGCCTAGGGACTAGCGGGAGTACTTACGAGCAGTACTTC
NA,TRBJ2-7,TRBD2,TRBV28,CASSFGRAPSYEQYF,TGTGCCAGCAGTTTCGGGAGGGCCCCCTCCTACGAGCAGTACTTC
NA,TRBJ1-1,NA,TRBV5-1,CASSWRGGGTEAFF,TGCGCCAGCAGCTGGAGGGGTGGTGGGACTGAAGCTTTCTTT
NA,TRBJ2-1,TRBD2,TRBV11-2,CASSRLAGSYNEQFF,TGTGCCAGCAGCCGACTAGCGGGATCCTACAATGAGCAGTTCTTC
NA,TRBJ2-5,NA,TRBV2,CASSEGATSQYF,TGTGCCAGCAGTGAAGGGGCTACGTCGCAGTACTTC
NA,TRBJ2-1,NA,TRBV7-6,CASSPGPGEQFF,TGTGCCAGCAGCCCAGGCCCAGGTGAGCAGTTCTTC
NA,TRBJ1-1,TRBD1,TRBV10-1,CASRSSATGGKSEAFF,TGCGCCAGCAGGAGCTCCGCGACAGGGGGAAAAAGTGAAGCTTTCTTT